This TCR beta chain was observed in a study of beta chain features in type 1 diabetes. General observations from the study: The VDJ junctions of type 1 diabetes patients carried fewer insertions and more deletions. Sampled from patients, naive, central memory and Treg TCRB repertoires appeared more similar than those sampled from healthy donors. Among all four CD4+ subsets, Type 1 diabetes patients had TCRB CDR3s that were moderately but significantly shorter.

The whole isolated RNA underwent reverse transcription, so sequencing captured expressed TCRB transcripts. TCRdb's table, derived via immunoSEQ multiplex PCR, lists solely in-frame clones and lacks some. The sample has 600,000 or so clones; over 10% are singletons. CDR1 SGHAT and CDR2 FQNNGV come from the germline V gene. The CDR3 is 13 amino acids. V lost 4 bases, J lost 3 bases, and 9 bases lay in between. This clone was observed a handful of times. Its antigen remains unknown. Only one heparinised blood draw was taken per donor, and its volume averaged roughly 0.12 L. Based on CD45RO/CCR7/CD25/CD127/CD95/CD27, CD4+ regulatory, stem cell-like memory, naive and central memory cells were sorted.

V and J are TRBV11-2 and TRBJ1-1; the D gene is possibly TRBD1 (5 bases). This TCR came from a man aged 25 to 45 with type 1 diabetes. Input material: naive CD4+ T cells from blood. CDR3: CASSSIRDTEAFF. For the CDR3, the DNA is TGTGCCAGCAGCTCCATCAGGGACACTGAAGCTTTCTTT.